This T cell receptor (beta chain) was obtained from a study of neurological immune-mediated disorders. This clonotype has a count of ten or more. Time point noted: longitudinal time-point 1 (baseline). The CDR3 loop spans 13 amino acids. Germline loops: CDR1 SGHTA, CDR2 FQGNSA. The V end lost 0 bases, the J end lost 0 bases, and 2 bases lay between the germline ends. The cDNA was synthesized by means of template-switch 5'RACE, which was carried out with 10-nucleotide random UMIs. One entry per CDR3 protein, called by TCRdb with MiXCR from the 5' RACE reads. The table records about 49,000 distinct CDR3 sequences, approximately 9.1% of them present only once.

This chain uses TRBV7-2 with TRBJ1-1; D is ambiguous. The sample taken for sequencing was PBMCs. The receptor's source is a woman in her forties in good health. The CDR3 DNA follows: TGTGCCAGCAGCTTAGCGATGAACACTGAAGCTTTCTTT. Translation gives CASSLAMNTEAFF.